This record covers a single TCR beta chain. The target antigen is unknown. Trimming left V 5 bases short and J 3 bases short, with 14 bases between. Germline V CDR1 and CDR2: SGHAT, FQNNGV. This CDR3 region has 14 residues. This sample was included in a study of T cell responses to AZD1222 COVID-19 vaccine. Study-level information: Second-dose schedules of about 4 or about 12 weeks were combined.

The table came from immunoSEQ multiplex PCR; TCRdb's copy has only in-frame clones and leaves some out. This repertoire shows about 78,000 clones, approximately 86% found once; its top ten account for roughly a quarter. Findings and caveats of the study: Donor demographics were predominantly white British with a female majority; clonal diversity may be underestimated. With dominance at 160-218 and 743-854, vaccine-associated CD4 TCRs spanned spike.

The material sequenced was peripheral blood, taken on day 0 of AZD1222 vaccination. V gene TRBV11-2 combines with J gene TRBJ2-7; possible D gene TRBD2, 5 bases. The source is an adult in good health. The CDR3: CASSPQLGDYEQYF. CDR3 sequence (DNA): TGTGCCAGCAGCCCCCAGCTGGGAGACTACGAGCAGTACTTC.